Listed below are T cell receptor beta chains from one sample, sequenced in a study of CD8+ T cells in alopecia areata. The data were produced by immunoSEQ multiplex PCR, yet TCRdb's version contains in-frame clones alone and is incomplete. In the table there are about 90,000 clones, 44% of which are singletons. This sample comprised CD8+ T cells sorted from blood, obtained at week 24, from a patient treated with tofacitinib. The source of these receptors is a human donor with alopecia areata. CDR3s include the opening cysteine and the closing phenylalanine or tryptophan. D genes are given only for firm matches. Only some rows state a clone size, as once, few, many or a class for expanded clones.

j_gene,d_gene,v_gene,abundance,CDR3aa,CDR3nt
TRBJ2-1,TRBD2,TRBV9,NA,CASSVGTSSYNEQFF,TGTGCCAGCAGCGTCGGGACTAGCAGCTACAATGAGCAGTTCTTC
TRBJ2-7,NA,TRBV7-9,few,CASSRASDPYEQYF,TGTGCCAGCAGCCGGGCTAGCGACCCCTACGAGCAGTACTTC
TRBJ1-1,NA,TRBV6-6,NA,CASSSQMGMNTEAFF,TGTGCCAGCAGTTCACAGATGGGGATGAACACTGAAGCTTTCTTT
TRBJ2-3,TRBD2,TRBV9,few,CASSGGLAESTDTQYF,TGTGCCAGCAGCGGGGGACTAGCGGAGAGCACAGATACGCAGTATTTT
TRBJ1-5,TRBD1,TRBV30,once,CAWSGGDSRNQPQHF,TGTGCCTGGAGCGGGGGGGACAGCCGCAATCAGCCCCAGCATTTT
TRBJ2-1,NA,TRBV4-1,NA,CASSQAFQTASYNEQFF,TGCGCCAGCAGCCAAGCGTTCCAGACAGCCTCCTACAATGAGCAGTTCTTC
TRBJ2-1,NA,TRBV27,few,CASGVGTHEQFF,TGTGCCAGCGGCGTCGGTACCCATGAGCAGTTCTTC
TRBJ2-7,NA,TRBV5-1,few,CASSPTGFEQYF,TGCGCCAGCAGCCCAACAGGGTTCGAGCAGTACTTC
TRBJ1-1,TRBD1,TRBV29-1,NA,CSGVQGGAEAFF,TGCAGCGGGGTACAGGGGGGCGCTGAAGCTTTCTTT
TRBJ2-1,TRBD2,TRBV27,NA,CASSRPASGRPLGNEQFF,TGTGCCAGCAGTAGACCGGCGAGCGGGAGGCCCTTGGGCAATGAGCAGTTCTTC
TRBJ2-1,TRBD2,TRBV25-1,NA,CASSDPLTSGRIDNEQFF,TGTGCCAGCAGTGACCCACTTACTAGCGGGAGGATAGATAATGAGCAGTTCTTC
TRBJ2-1,TRBD2,TRBV2,NA,CASSLSGRHYNEQFF,TGTGCCAGCAGCCTTAGCGGGAGGCACTACAATGAGCAGTTCTTC
TRBJ2-7,NA,TRBV5-1,NA,CASTGTAPYEQYF,TGCGCCAGCACCGGGACGGCTCCCTACGAGCAGTACTTC
TRBJ2-7,NA,TRBV9,NA,CASSVAYGGAQYF,TGTGCCAGCAGCGTAGCATATGGGGGCGCGCAGTACTTC
TRBJ2-3,TRBD2,TRBV7-8,few,CASSPRTSGGTDTQYF,TGTGCCAGCAGCCCACGGACTAGCGGTGGCACAGATACGCAGTATTTT
TRBJ2-1,NA,TRBV14,few,CASSLGGWGQFF,TGTGCCAGCAGCCTAGGGGGATGGGGGCAGTTCTTC
TRBJ2-3,TRBD2,TRBV27,few,CASRNSGRPDTQYF,TGTGCCAGCAGGAATAGCGGGAGACCAGATACGCAGTATTTT
TRBJ2-3,NA,TRBV10-3,few,CAISDSKTDTQYF,TGTGCCATCAGTGATTCAAAGACAGATACGCAGTATTTT
TRBJ2-1,NA,TRBV19,few,CASRNGNNEQFF,TGTGCCAGTCGCAACGGCAACAATGAGCAGTTCTTC
TRBJ2-5,NA,TRBV7-2,NA,CASSLAPGQETQYF,TGTGCCAGCAGCTTAGCGCCGGGGCAAGAGACCCAGTACTTC
TRBJ2-7,NA,TRBV25-1,NA,CASSSPYEQYF,TGTGCCAGCAGTAGTCCGTACGAGCAGTACTTC
TRBJ1-1,NA,TRBV27,NA,CASSLAGLNTEAFF,TGTGCCAGCAGTTTGGCCGGGCTGAACACTGAAGCTTTCTTT
TRBJ2-1,NA,TRBV25-1,NA,CASSGTESSYNEQFF,TGTGCCAGCAGTGGAACTGAGAGCTCCTACAATGAGCAGTTCTTC
TRBJ2-1,TRBD2,TRBV27,once,CASSRTSGTRSTDEQFF,TGTGCCAGCAGTCGGACCTCCGGGACTAGGTCCACCGATGAGCAGTTCTTC
TRBJ2-1,TRBD1,TRBV27,NA,CASSLSGTGGGNEQFF,TGTGCCAGCAGTTTGTCCGGGACAGGGGGCGGGAATGAGCAGTTCTTC
TRBJ1-1,NA,TRBV29-1,once,CSGGPEAFF,TGCAGCGGGGGCCCTGAAGCCTTCTTT
TRBJ2-5,NA,TRBV30,once,CAWSEVGVIGETQYF,TGTGCCTGGAGTGAGGTGGGAGTTATTGGGGAGACCCAGTACTTC
TRBJ2-7,NA,TRBV29-1,NA,CSAGTTSSYEQYF,TGCAGCGCTGGGACAACATCCTCCTACGAGCAGTACTTC
TRBJ2-5,NA,TRBV9,NA,CASSVDPGSQETQYF,TGTGCCAGCAGCGTAGACCCAGGGAGCCAAGAGACCCAGTACTTC
TRBJ2-7,TRBD1,TRBV5-1,NA,CASSGSDRPYEQYF,TGCGCCAGCAGCGGATCGGACAGGCCCTACGAGCAGTACTTC
TRBJ1-2,NA,TRBV27,NA,CASSFGDSTYGYTF,TGTGCCAGCAGTTTCGGAGACAGCACCTATGGCTACACCTTC
TRBJ2-7,NA,TRBV27,few,CASSSASSGRAAYEQYF,TGTGCCAGCAGTTCGGCATCGTCAGGCCGCGCTGCCTACGAGCAGTACTTC
TRBJ2-1,TRBD1,TRBV2,once,CASSYRDRGPLTDYNEQFF,TGTGCCAGCAGCTACCGGGACAGGGGGCCCTTGACCGACTACAATGAGCAGTTCTTC
TRBJ2-1,NA,TRBV11-2,NA,CASSLGRGDEQFF,TGTGCCAGCAGCTTAGGTCGCGGGGACGAGCAGTTCTTC
TRBJ1-5,NA,TRBV15,NA,CATSRGDSNQPQHF,TGTGCCACCAGCAGAGGGGATAGCAATCAGCCCCAGCATTTT
TRBJ1-5,NA,TRBV4-1,few,CASSQETGSNQPQHF,TGCGCCAGCAGCCAGGAAACAGGGAGCAATCAGCCCCAGCATTTT